The subject of this entry is one T cell receptor beta chain. This clone may be a read error of a much larger clone one base away. Assembly of TCR beta libraries relied on iRepertoire HTBI primers together with Arm-PCR of CDR3 regions. TCRdb processed the multiplex PCR reads anew with MiXCR; each CDR3 protein has one entry. This table has fewer than 650,000 distinct CDR3 sequences, about 16% appearing once. The time point denotes: newly diagnosed GD, antithyroid drugs for less than 3 months. After RNA was extracted from PBMCs, the TCR library was made from it. Trimming pared 6 bases from V and 7 bases from J, leaving 10 bases between. Germline CDR1 reads SNHLY; CDR2 reads FYNNEI. The CDR3 extends over 11 amino acids. The record originates from a study of regulatory T cells in long-lasting Graves disease. These data also featured in a second study, about T cells in Graves' hyperthyroidism and ophthalmopathy. That report adds: Exclusion followed for patients with uncontrolled infection, other autoimmune disease, pregnancy or lactation. Most expanded thyroid clonotypes above 0.001 also appeared in blood.

The input for sequencing was peripheral blood mononuclear cells (PBMCs), taken at new diagnosis, from a patient treated with antithyroid drugs. The TCR originated in a man aged 18-30 years with Graves disease. This chain joins TRBV2 and TRBJ2-7, with TRBD2 as a possible D gene (5 bases). CDR3 DNA sequence: TGTGCCAGCAGACCCCGGGGAGAGCAGTACTTC. Its protein is CASRPRGEQYF.